Presented here are 26 T cell receptor beta chains from one specimen sequenced in a study of blood T cell repertoires in COVID-19 (dated by TCRdb to between 2020 and 2021). Library generation was performed with the immunoSEQ multiplex PCR assay. TCRdb's version of the immuneACCESS table is confined to in-frame rearrangements and falls short of the full clone set. An unresolved V gene accounts for under half of the shortfall where checked; the remainder is of unknown origin. This sample is represented by about 47,000 clones; roughly 84% of them were singletons. Jointly, the top ten make up roughly 2.5% of the sample. The source material was peripheral blood. The source is a man aged 45-60 years with acute or convalescent COVID-19.

The V and J genes are TRBV19 and TRBJ1-1, with D perhaps TRBD1 (6 bases). This CDR3 region has 13 residues. V was trimmed by 5 bases and J by 3 bases, leaving 10 bases between them. Looked up from germline, CDR1 is LNHDA and CDR2 is SQIVND (reference sequence). The CDR3 sequence: CASSQQGDTEAFF. CDR3 bases: TGTGCCAGTAGTCAACAGGGAGACACTGAAGCTTTCTTT.

The chain couples TRBV7-8 to TRBJ2-2; 8 nucleotides agree with TRBD1. This CDR3 region has 16 residues. Germline lookup yields CDR1 SGHVS and CDR2 FQNEAQ. J lost 1 base, V lost 1 base, and 2 bases had no gene match. CDR3 amino acids: CASSLGTGRNTGELFF. The CDR3 DNA sequence: TGTGCCAGCAGCTTAGGGACAGGGAGGAACACCGGGGAGCTGTTTTTT. Full variable domain (outside the CDR3, taken from reference TRBV7-8 and TRBJ2-2): GAGVSQSPRYKVAKRGQDVALRCDPISGHVSLFWYQQALGQGPEFLTYFQNEAQLDKSGLPSDRFFAERPEGSVSTLKIQRTQQEDSAVYLCASSLGTGRNTGELFFGEGSRLTVL.

V and J are TRBV28 and TRBJ1-1, with 7 bases identical to TRBD1. The CDR3 is made up of 16 amino acids. Germline CDR1 MDHEN, CDR2 SYDVKM. Losses at the gene ends were 6 bases for V and 0 bases for J; bases not matched to a gene: 10. CDR3 coding DNA: TGTGCCAGCAGAACAACGACAGGGCTCATGAACACTGAAGCTTTCTTT. Residues: CASRTTTGLMNTEAFF. The variable domain in full, completed from reference TRBV28 and TRBJ1-1, reads DVKVTQSSRYLVKRTGEKVFLECVQDMDHENMFWYRQDPGLGLRLIYFSYDVKMKEKGDIPEGYSVSREKKERFSLILESASTNQTSMYLCASRTTTGLMNTEAFFGQGTRLTVV.

The chain is built from TRBV3-1 (or the pseudogene TRBV3-2) and TRBJ1-5, with D unclear. Germline CDR1 and CDR2: LGHDT and YNNKEL (reference sequence). Trimming pared 4 bases from V and 4 bases from J, leaving 8 bases between. The CDR3 is 13 amino acids. CDR3 region: CASSLDVNQPQHF. The CDR3 nucleotides are TGTGCCAGCAGCCTAGACGTGAATCAGCCCCAGCATTTT.

This chain links TRBV28 with TRBJ2-7, with 15 bases lining up with TRBD2. V dropped 4 bases and J dropped 6; count of bases not matched to a gene: 13. This CDR3 is 18 amino acids long. The germline CDR1 and CDR2 sequences are MDHEN and SYDVKM. The CDR3 region is CASSSVLGLAGGVGEQYF. The CDR3 DNA sequence: TGTGCCAGCAGTTCCGTCTTAGGACTAGCGGGAGGGGTGGGCGAGCAGTACTTC.

The rearrangement uses TRBV5-1 and TRBJ1-2; TRBD1 aligns across 11 bases. V lost 4 bases and J lost 0; bases outside the gene matches: 5. This CDR3 is 16 amino acids long. Germline values: CDR1 SGHRS, CDR2 YFSETQ. CDR3: CASSGQGASANYGYTF. CDR3 coding DNA: TGCGCCAGCAGCGGACAGGGGGCTTCCGCTAACTATGGCTACACCTTC.

The chain employs TRBV25-1 and TRBJ1-1; 9 bases align to TRBD1. CDR1 and CDR2 from the germline V gene are MGHDK and SYGVNS. The CDR3 has 11 amino acids. J lost 7 bases, V lost 6 bases, and 0 bases had no gene match. Written as DNA, the CDR3 is TGTGCCAGCAGGGACAGGGGTGAAGCTTTCTTT. This gives the protein CASRDRGEAFF.

The J gene is TRBJ2-7, the V gene TRBV6-1; no clear D gene. Per the germline V gene, CDR1 is MNHNS and CDR2 is SASEGT. V dropped 0 bases and J dropped 4 bases, with 7 bases sitting between them. The CDR3 spans 13 residues. The chain's CDR3 is CASSEAEEYEQYF. Written as DNA, the CDR3 is TGTGCCAGCAGTGAAGCTGAGGAATACGAGCAGTACTTC.

The gene calls are TRBV7-3 and TRBJ2-7, with 8 bases fitting TRBD1. J gave up 5 bases and V 2 bases, and 11 bases lay outside the gene matches. The germline CDR1 and CDR2 sequences are SGHTA and FQGTGA. The CDR3 is 16 residues long. DNA of the CDR3: TGTGCCAGCAGCTTAGGACCCGGACAGGGATTCAACGAGCAGTACTTC. Translation gives CASSLGPGQGFNEQYF.

This clone has only one observation. J is TRBJ2-5 and V is TRBV9, with a weak D call TRBD1 (5 bases). V was shortened by 0 bases and J by 3 bases, with 9 bases between the two germline ends. CDR1 and CDR2 (germline): SGDLS, YYNGEE. The CDR3 length is 14 residues. CDR3 region: CASSVGSREETQYF. The CDR3 nucleotides read TGTGCCAGCAGCGTAGGGTCCAGGGAAGAGACCCAGTACTTC.

The chain carries TRBV19 and TRBJ2-7; perhaps TRBD1 as D (6 bases). The CDR3 has 14 amino acids. Germline loops: CDR1 LNHDA, CDR2 SQIVND (reference sequence). Deletions cut 1 base from V and 1 base from J, with 8 bases between. As DNA, the CDR3 is TGTGCCAGTAGTATAGGGACAGCTTCCTACGAGCAGTACTTC. This codes for CASSIGTASYEQYF.

The chain has TRBV7-6 and TRBJ2-3, with D possibly TRBD2 on 6 matching bases. With 5 bases removed from V and 5 bases from J, the gap between germline ends came to 11 bases. The CDR3 has 13 residues. Germline values: CDR1 SGHVS, CDR2 FNYEAQ. The CDR3 sequence: CASSAAGRDTQYF. In DNA form, the CDR3 reads TGTGCCAGCAGCGCCGCGGGAAGAGATACGCAGTATTTT.

This clone was detected a few times. CDR3 coding DNA: TGTGCCAGCAGCCTCAGCCCAGCGAGCACAGATACGCAGTATTTT. Translation gives CASSLSPASTDTQYF. The chain couples TRBV28 to TRBJ2-3; D not resolved. Trimming pared 6 bases from V and 0 bases from J, leaving 13 bases between. This CDR3 has 15 amino acids. Looked up from germline, CDR1 is MDHEN and CDR2 is SYDVKM.

The chain recombines TRBV9 with TRBJ2-2, with 9 bases aligning to TRBD1. From germline, CDR1 is SGDLS and CDR2 YYNGEE. The CDR3 extends over 15 amino acids. V shed 4 bases, J shed 5 bases, and the junction held 6 bases outside the gene matches. DNA of the CDR3: TGTGCCAGCAGCCTACAGGGGGCGCGGACCGGGGAGCTGTTTTTT. Protein: CASSLQGARTGELFF. Full variable domain (remainder filled in from reference TRBV9 and TRBJ2-2): DSGVTQTPKHLITATGQRVTLRCSPRSGDLSVYWYQQSLDQGLQFLIQYYNGEERAKGNILERFSAQQFPDLHSELNLSSLELGDSALYFCASSLQGARTGELFFGEGSRLTVL.

This clone was seen only once. The chain is built from TRBV6-1 and TRBJ2-3, with 8 bases lining up with TRBD1. The junction had 7 bases not matched to a gene; V was cut back by 2 bases and J by 0 bases. CDR1 and CDR2 (germline): MNHNS, SASEGT. CDR3 length: 17 residues. The CDR3 DNA sequence: TGTGCCAGCAGTGAACAGCGACAGGGGATAAGCACAGATACGCAGTATTTT. The encoded protein is CASSEQRQGISTDTQYF.

The chain links TRBV6-4 to TRBJ2-3, with D maybe TRBD1 (6 bases). This CDR3 is built from 15 residues. Germline values: CDR1 MRHNA, CDR2 SNTAGT. Deletions cut 2 bases from V and 3 bases from J, with 12 bases between. CDR3 DNA sequence: TGTGCCAGCAGTGACGGGAAGGGGGAAACAGATACGCAGTATTTT. Amino acids: CASSDGKGETDTQYF.

V gene TRBV19 combines with J gene TRBJ1-1, with 7 bases that match TRBD1. Germline CDR1 is LNHDA and CDR2 is SQIVND (reference sequence). Unmatched junction bases numbered 11, after V lost 0 bases and J lost 4 bases. This CDR3 is built from 17 residues. The DNA of the CDR3 is TGTGCCAGTAGTATAGATTTAACCGGGACAGCAGGCACTGAAGCTTTCTTT. Protein sequence: CASSIDLTGTAGTEAFF.

The CDR3 sequence: CASSLWGQGDTQYF. DNA for the CDR3: TGTGCCAGCAGCTTGTGGGGGCAGGGAGATACGCAGTATTTT. The rearrangement links TRBV5-8 to TRBJ2-3; a weak D match, TRBD1 (6 bases). Germline V lookup: CDR1 SGHTS, CDR2 YDEGEE. V was pared by 1 base and J by 5 bases, with 11 bases between. The length of the CDR3 is 14 residues.

The chain employs TRBV27 and TRBJ2-3; 8 bases agree with TRBD1. Germline assignment: CDR1 MNHEY and CDR2 SMNVEV (reference sequence). After removal of 4 bases from V and 7 bases from J, the junction contained 7 bases not matched to a gene. The CDR3 length is 14 residues. Here the CDR3 reads CASSSIWTGHTQYF. CDR3 nucleotide sequence: TGTGCCAGCAGTTCGATCTGGACAGGGCATACGCAGTATTTT.

The chain uses TRBV12-3 or TRBV12-4 and TRBJ2-7; D is uncertain. The CDR3 has 12 residues. Deletions cut 7 bases from V and 2 bases from J, with 9 bases between. This CDR3 reads CASTSVAYEQYF. In DNA, the CDR3 is TGTGCCAGCACCTCGGTGGCCTACGAGCAGTACTTC.

The rearrangement joins TRBV11-3 to TRBJ2-1, with 8 bases matching TRBD2. J lost 9 bases, V lost 4 bases, and 5 bases had no gene match. CDR1 and CDR2 from the germline V gene are SGHNT and YENEEA. CDR3 length: 13 amino acids. In DNA form, the CDR3 reads TGTGCCAGCAGCTCCGGGACTAGTTCTGAGCAGTTCTTC. It yields the protein CASSSGTSSEQFF.

The chain links TRBV4-1 to TRBJ2-6; D remains ambiguous. V was clipped by 2 bases and J by 3 bases, with 8 bases between them. This CDR3 comprises 15 residues. Germline-derived CDR1 and CDR2 are MGHRA and YSYEKL. DNA for the CDR3: TGCGCCAGCAGCCAACCAGGTGGTGGGGCCAACGTCCTGACTTTC. Its translation: CASSQPGGGANVLTF.

V gene TRBV7-9 combines with J gene TRBJ1-5; TRBD1 matches at 9 bases. The CDR3 is made up of 14 amino acids. The V gene's germline CDR1 is SEHNR and CDR2 FQNEAQ (reference sequence). The V segment lost 6 bases and the J segment 5 bases; nucleotides outside the gene matches: 5. CDR3 DNA sequence: TGTGCCAGCAGGAGACAGGGGGTTGATCAGCCCCAGCATTTT. It translates to CASRRQGVDQPQHF. The variable domain in full, completed from reference TRBV7-9 and TRBJ1-5, reads DTGVSQNPRHKITKRGQNVTFRCDPISEHNRLYWYRQTLGQGPEFLTYFQNEAQLEKSRLLSDRFSAERPKGSFSTLEIQRTEQGDSAMYLCASRRQGVDQPQHFGDGTRLSIL.

This clone was observed a single time. The chain joins TRBV28 to TRBJ2-3; D may be TRBD2 (5 bases). Per the germline V gene, CDR1 is MDHEN and CDR2 is SYDVKM. The CDR3 has 14 amino acids. The ends were cut back, 3 bases at V and 2 bases at J, with 9 bases in the middle. CDR3 region: CASSFARDTDTQYF. In nucleotides, the CDR3 is TGTGCCAGCAGTTTTGCTCGGGACACAGATACGCAGTATTTT.

V is TRBV19 and J is TRBJ2-6; D might be TRBD2 (5 bases). The CDR3 extends over 18 amino acids. The germline CDR1 and CDR2 sequences are LNHDA and SQIVND (reference sequence). Trimming took off 7 bases at V and 1 base at J, with 20 bases between the two ends. CDR3 DNA: TGTGCCAGTATCCCAACCCCGACGGGATATTCTGGGGCCAACGTCCTGACTTTC. Its translation is CASIPTPTGYSGANVLTF.

The chain carries TRBV7-3 and TRBJ2-3, with 9 bases fitting TRBD2. The V gene's germline CDR1 is SGHTA and CDR2 FQGTGA. The CDR3 loop spans 16 amino acids. V trimming: 6 bases; J trimming: 0 bases; junction bases outside the gene matches: 7. The CDR3 region is CASSLGLAASTDTQYF. For the CDR3, the DNA is TGTGCCAGCAGTCTGGGACTAGCCGCTAGCACAGATACGCAGTATTTT.